These 23 T cell receptor beta chains came from one sample sequenced in a study of identical twins. MiXCR, run by TCRdb on the 5' RACE reads, gives a single entry per CDR3 protein. The sample includes 300,000 to 400,000 distinct CDR3 sequences, around an eighth of them seen just once. Another study also made use of these data, one on yellow fever vaccine responses in identical twins.

Material for sequencing was CD8+ T cells sorted from blood. Receptors were obtained from a woman between 18 and 29 years old in good health.

This rearrangement joins TRBV7-9 to TRBJ2-3; 12 nucleotides align to TRBD1. The germline V gene has CDR1 SEHNR and CDR2 FQNEAQ (reference sequence). The J segment lost 6 bases and the V segment lost 11 bases, leaving 15 bases of the junction unmatched. The length of the CDR3 is 16 residues. CDR3 loop: CALQPPGQGAYDTQYF. The CDR3, as DNA: TGTGCCCTTCAGCCCCCGGGACAGGGGGCATATGATACGCAGTATTTT. Based on the CDR3 plus reference TRBV7-9 and TRBJ2-3, the full variable domain is DTGVSQNPRHKITKRGQNVTFRCDPISEHNRLYWYRQTLGQGPEFLTYFQNEAQLEKSRLLSDRFSAERPKGSFSTLEIQRTEQGDSAMYLCALQPPGQGAYDTQYFGPGTRLTVL.

This clonotype has a count of ten or more. V is TRBV7-9 and J is TRBJ1-5; the D is unclear. Germline CDR1 SEHNR, CDR2 FQNEAQ (reference sequence). Trimming stripped 5 bases from V and 0 bases from J, with 8 bases between. The CDR3 runs 14 residues. This CDR3 reads CASSAAYSNQPQHF. The CDR3 region has the DNA TGTGCCAGCAGCGCTGCTTATAGCAATCAGCCCCAGCATTTT.

The chain links TRBV2 to TRBJ2-3; TRBD2 agrees at 9 bases. Per germline, CDR1 SNHLY and CDR2 FYNNEI. Trimming at V came to 2 bases and at J to 2 bases, leaving 11 bases not matched to a gene. The CDR3 is 18 residues long. The CDR3 DNA is TGTGCCAGCAGTGAAAATAAAGTGCGACTAGCGGACACAGATACGCAGTATTTT. Residues: CASSENKVRLADTDTQYF. Filled out from reference TRBV2 and TRBJ2-3, the complete variable domain reads EPEVTQTPSHQVTQMGQEVILRCVPISNHLYFYWYRQILGQKVEFLVSFYNNEISEKSEIFDDQFSVERPDGSNFTLKIRSTKLEDSAMYFCASSENKVRLADTDTQYFGPGTRLTVL.

This clonotype was observed a few times. The V gene is TRBV6-2 or TRBV6-3, the J gene TRBJ1-1; 7 nucleotides agree with TRBD1. There are 14 residues in the CDR3. J was trimmed by 1 base and V by 1 base; bases with no gene match: 0. Germline-derived CDR1 and CDR2 are MNHEY and SVGEGT. Written as DNA, the CDR3 is TGTGCCAGCAGTTACTGGACAGGGAACACTGAAGCTTTCTTT. It codes for CASSYWTGNTEAFF.

This clonotype was seen a handful of times. The chain employs TRBV12-3 or TRBV12-4 and TRBJ2-1; D unresolved. The CDR3 consists of 11 residues. Trimming removed 6 bases at V and 6 bases at J, with 6 bases between. CDR3 in amino acids: CASSQLNEQFF. The CDR3 nucleotides read TGTGCCAGCAGCCAACTCAATGAGCAGTTCTTC.

The table lists this clonotype with a few counts. The chain couples TRBV12-3 or TRBV12-4 to TRBJ1-5; D gene unclear. The CDR3 has 16 residues. Trimming shortened V by 6 bases and J by 0 bases, and 15 bases separated the two germline ends. As DNA, the CDR3 is TGTGCCAGCAGCCCAACCGGGCCCTATAGCAATCAGCCCCAGCATTTT. Residues: CASSPTGPYSNQPQHF.

This clonotype occurred a few times. This chain links TRBV6-5 with TRBJ2-2, with 10 nucleotides matching TRBD2. The V and J ends lost 0 bases and 3 bases, in that order; junction bases with no gene match: 4. The germline CDR1 and CDR2 sequences are MNHEY and SVGAGI. The CDR3 runs to 17 residues. Written as DNA, the CDR3 is TGTGCCAGCAGTTACTCTAGCGGGAGGATGGACACCGGGGAGCTGTTTTTT. Protein product: CASSYSSGRMDTGELFF.

This chain connects TRBV3-1 to TRBJ2-2; a weak D match, TRBD1 (6 bases). V lost 7 bases to trimming and J lost 7 bases, with 13 bases between them. The CDR3 runs to 13 residues. The V gene's germline CDR1 is LGHDT and CDR2 YNNKEL (reference sequence). CDR3 DNA: TGTGCCAGCACCCCGGGACATAACGGGGAGCTGTTTTTT. This gives the protein CASTPGHNGELFF.

The chain joins TRBV3-1 to TRBJ2-1; D ambiguous. Germline assignment: CDR1 LGHDT and CDR2 YNNKEL (reference sequence). CDR3 size: 17 residues. With 1 base removed from V and 5 bases from J, the gap between germline ends came to 18 bases. The CDR3 region is CASSQGFRDIQNNEQFF. CDR3 sequence (DNA): TGTGCCAGCAGCCAAGGGTTCCGAGACATCCAAAACAATGAGCAGTTCTTC.

This chain links TRBV6-4 with TRBJ2-1; D is unresolved. The CDR3 is 11 amino acids. Looked up from germline, CDR1 is MRHNA and CDR2 is SNTAGT. Trimming left V 1 base short and J 11 bases short, with 6 bases between. The CDR3 DNA sequence: TGTGCCAGCAGTGACTTGACTCAGCAGTTCTTC. Protein sequence: CASSDLTQQFF.

This clonotype was detected ten times or more. This chain joins TRBV2 and TRBJ2-1; 7 bases are shared with TRBD1. V lost 10 bases to trimming and J lost 1 base; unmatched junction nucleotides: 7. The length of the CDR3 is 14 residues. In germline, CDR1 is SNHLY, CDR2 FYNNEI. The CDR3 spells CAKTRGQSYNEQFF. CDR3 in DNA: TGTGCCAAAACTAGGGGACAGTCCTACAATGAGCAGTTCTTC.

At least ten counts were recorded for this clonotype. The chain carries TRBV12-3 or TRBV12-4 and TRBJ1-2; 10 bases line up with TRBD1. The CDR3 is made up of 18 amino acids. V gave up 3 bases and J gave up 5 bases; unmatched junction bases: 15. CDR3 nucleotides: TGTGCCAGCAGTTTGTCCCCCGGGGGGACAGGGGTTTATTATGGCTACACCTTC. It is translated as CASSLSPGGTGVYYGYTF.

The chain uses TRBV12-3 or TRBV12-4 and TRBJ2-2; D is perhaps TRBD2 (6 bases). The CDR3 contains 15 residues. V shed 7 bases and J shed 5 bases, with 17 bases lying between them. The CDR3 loop is CASIDGSSGTGELFF. CDR3 nucleotides: TGTGCCAGCATCGACGGGAGCAGCGGTACCGGGGAGCTGTTTTTT.

This clonotype has just a few counts. The chain carries TRBV3-1 and TRBJ2-1, with 10 bases identical to TRBD2. Germline trimming cut 4 bases from V and 7 bases from J; bases unmatched to any gene: 10. The CDR3 consists of 16 residues. Germline lookup yields CDR1 LGHDT and CDR2 YNNKEL (reference sequence). CDR3: CASSPGSLAGENEQFF. The DNA for the CDR3 is TGTGCCAGCAGCCCCGGGTCCCTAGCGGGAGAGAATGAGCAGTTCTTC.

The chain uses TRBV7-6 and TRBJ2-1; D is undetermined. CDR3 length: 12 amino acids. Germline V gives CDR1 SGHVS, CDR2 FNYEAQ. The V and J ends lost 5 bases and 9 bases respectively, with 11 bases between them. CDR3 DNA: TGTGCCAGCAGCACCGGACGGGCTGAGCAGTTCTTC. It encodes CASSTGRAEQFF.

Here the CDR3 DNA reads TGTGCCAGCAGCCAAGGCCGATATGACATCTACAATGAGCAGTTCTTC. This gives the protein CASSQGRYDIYNEQFF. The genes are TRBV14 and TRBJ2-1; D not resolved. Germline CDR1 is SGHDN and CDR2 is FVKESK. CDR3 size: 16 residues. Trimming removed 1 base at V and 3 bases at J, with 13 bases between.

CDR3 region: CATREYGSGDTQYF. CDR3 DNA: TGCGCCACCAGGGAATACGGGAGTGGGGATACGCAGTATTTT. This chain connects TRBV5-1 to TRBJ2-3; possibly TRBD2 for D (6 bases). CDR3 length: 14 amino acids. Trimming took 9 bases from V and 6 from J, leaving 20 bases between them. Per germline, CDR1 SGHRS and CDR2 YFSETQ.

Only a few counts were recorded for this clonotype. This sequence joins TRBV28 and TRBJ2-1; 11 bases match TRBD2. Germline-derived CDR1 and CDR2 are MDHEN and SYDVKM. This CDR3 has 14 residues. V gave up 6 bases and J gave up 6 bases; unmatched junction bases: 4. CDR3 DNA: TGTGCCAGCAGCAAAGGGACTAGCGGCAATGAGCAGTTCTTC. This sequence encodes CASSKGTSGNEQFF.

This clonotype was counted a few times. CDR3 coding DNA: TGTGCCAGCAGCCACAACCCGGGACAGGGAGGCTCACCCCTCCACTTT. Amino acids: CASSHNPGQGGSPLHF. The chain is built from TRBV7-6 and TRBJ1-6; 9 nucleotides align to TRBD1. The CDR3 has 16 amino acids. The V gene end was trimmed by 5 bases and the J gene end by 10 bases; junction bases not matched to a gene: 12. In germline, CDR1 is SGHVS, CDR2 FNYEAQ. The full variable domain, completed using reference TRBV7-6 and TRBJ1-6, is GAGVSQSPRYKVTKRGQDVALRCDPISGHVSLYWYRQALGQGPEFLTYFNYEAQQDKSGLPNDRFSAERPEGSISTLTIQRTEQRDSAMYRCASSHNPGQGGSPLHFGNGTRLTVT.

This clonotype was detected a few times. The chain links TRBV18 to TRBJ2-1; 11 bases agree with TRBD1. Germline V lookup: CDR1 KGHSH, CDR2 LQKENI. The CDR3 is 16 amino acids. Losses at the gene ends were 0 bases for V and 8 bases for J; bases not matched to a gene: 6. CDR3 sequence (DNA): TGTGCCAGCTCACCACCGCCCGGACAGGGGGCCGATGAGCAGTTCTTC. Protein product: CASSPPPGQGADEQFF.

The chain uses TRBV20-1 and TRBJ1-1, with D perhaps TRBD1 (5 bases). The CDR3 runs to 14 residues. Trimming left V 0 bases short and J 2 bases short, with 10 bases between. Per germline, CDR1 DFQATT and CDR2 SNEGSKA (reference sequence). Written as DNA, the CDR3 is TGCAGTGCTAGAGATCGAGGGGTTAACACTGAAGCTTTCTTT. This sequence encodes CSARDRGVNTEAFF.

V usage is TRBV20-1 and J usage is TRBJ2-7; D uncertain. The CDR3 has 14 residues. Germline CDR1 reads DFQATT; CDR2 reads SNEGSKA (reference sequence). The V end lost 4 bases, the J end lost 5 bases, and 18 bases lay between the germline ends. The CDR3 reads CSAITGEGQNEQYF. In DNA, the CDR3 is TGCAGTGCTATCACTGGGGAAGGGCAGAACGAGCAGTACTTC.

The chain carries TRBV20-1 and TRBJ2-7; 10 positions match TRBD2. The ends lost 6 bases at V and 3 bases at J; junction bases unmatched: 8. CDR1 is DFQATT, CDR2 SNEGSKA, per germline (reference sequence). The CDR3 spans 14 residues. The CDR3 loop reads CSARVIAGGYEQYF. In DNA, the CDR3 is TGCAGTGCAAGGGTGATAGCGGGAGGCTACGAGCAGTACTTC.